The clone carrying this T cell receptor (beta chain) was recorded a few times. The data stem from a study of human T cells and chemical hapten exposure. V was pared by 3 bases and J by 1 base, with 13 bases between. Germline values: CDR1 SGHDN, CDR2 FVKESK. This CDR3 contains 15 residues. Per the original methods: A per-sample median of about 100,000 TCRs was observed, with counts ranging from roughly 20,000 to 690,600. TCRdb redid the calling of the RACE reads with MiXCR, one entry per CDR3 protein. V and J calls and clone size were set by TCRdb, not the authors. The sample holds approximately 400,000 distinct CDR3 sequences, 4.5% to 5.5% seen once. Time point meaning: pre-sensitization, week 0. Treatment meaning: therapeutic diphenylcyclopropenone sensitization with weekly scalp DPC.

This chain joins TRBV14 and TRBJ2-7; D is perhaps TRBD2 (6 bases). Sequenced here: whole blood, sampled in connection with sensitization to the hapten diphenylcyclopropenone (DPC). This receptor was taken from a woman in her forties or fifties with alopecia areata. Some clones in this sample may be carry-over from other donors' samples. The CDR3 loop reads CASSQILAGSYEQYF. The DNA for the CDR3 is TGTGCCAGCAGCCAGATCCTCGCGGGGTCCTACGAGCAGTACTTC.